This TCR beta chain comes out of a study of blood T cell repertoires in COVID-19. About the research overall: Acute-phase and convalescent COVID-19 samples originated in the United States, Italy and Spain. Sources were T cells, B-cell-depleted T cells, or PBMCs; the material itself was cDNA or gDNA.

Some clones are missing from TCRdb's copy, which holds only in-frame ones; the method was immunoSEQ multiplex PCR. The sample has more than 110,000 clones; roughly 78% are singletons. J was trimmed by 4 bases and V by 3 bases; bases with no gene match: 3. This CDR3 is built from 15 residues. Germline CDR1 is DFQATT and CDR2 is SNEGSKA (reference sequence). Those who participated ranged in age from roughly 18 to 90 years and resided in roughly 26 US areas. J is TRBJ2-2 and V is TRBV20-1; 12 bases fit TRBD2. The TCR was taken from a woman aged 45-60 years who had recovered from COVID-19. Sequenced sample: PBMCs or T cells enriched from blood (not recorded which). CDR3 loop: CSASLAGGPTGELFF. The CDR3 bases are TGCAGTGCTAGTCTAGCGGGGGGGCCCACCGGGGAGCTGTTTTTT.